A selection of T cell receptor beta chains follows, all from one sample in a study of CD8+ T cells in alopecia areata. The table came from immunoSEQ multiplex PCR; TCRdb's copy has only in-frame clones and leaves some out. The table shows around 120,000 clones, with about 46% occurring only once. Sequenced sample: NKG2D-low CD8+ T cells sorted from blood. The receptor set was obtained from a human donor with alopecia areata. CDR3s include the opening cysteine and the closing phenylalanine or tryptophan. D genes are given only for firm matches. For some rows the clone size is stated as once, few or many, or as a class when expanded; others skip it.

size: -
D: -
J: TRBJ2-6
V: TRBV30
CDR3: CAWSEEVSSSGANVLTF
DNA: TGTGCCTGGAGTGAGGAGGTCTCCAGCTCTGGGGCCAACGTCCTGACTTTC

size: -
D: TRBD1
J: TRBJ2-1
V: TRBV19
CDR3: CASSIETGIYNEQFF
DNA: TGTGCCAGTAGTATAGAGACAGGGATTTACAATGAGCAGTTCTTC

size: few
D: -
J: TRBJ2-3
V: TRBV29-1
CDR3: CSAQQDTSTDTQYF
DNA: TGCAGCGCCCAACAGGATACTAGCACAGATACGCAGTATTTT

size: few
D: TRBD2
J: TRBJ2-3
V: TRBV6-4
CDR3: CASSLAGGTDTQYF
DNA: TGTGCCAGCAGTCTAGCGGGGGGCACAGATACGCAGTATTTT

size: -
D: -
J: TRBJ2-7
V: TRBV7-9
CDR3: CASSQSNEQYF
DNA: TGTGCCAGCAGCCAATCAAACGAGCAGTACTTC

size: few
D: -
J: TRBJ2-1
V: TRBV29-1
CDR3: CSVEDSSLGEQFF
DNA: TGCAGCGTTGAAGATTCCTCTTTGGGTGAGCAGTTCTTC

size: few
D: -
J: TRBJ2-1
V: TRBV13
CDR3: CASSLVGDNEQFF
DNA: TGTGCCAGCAGCTTAGTAGGGGATAATGAGCAGTTCTTC

size: few
D: -
J: TRBJ2-7
V: TRBV27
CDR3: CASSLVGVEEQYF
DNA: TGTGCCAGCAGTTTGGTAGGGGTGGAGGAGCAGTACTTC

size: -
D: -
J: TRBJ1-4
V: TRBV27
CDR3: CASSLLGEKLFF
DNA: TGTGCCAGCAGTTTACTGGGTGAAAAACTGTTTTTT

size: few
D: -
J: TRBJ1-5
V: TRBV7-9
CDR3: CASSLASNQPQHF
DNA: TGTGCCAGCAGCTTAGCCTCTAATCAGCCCCAGCATTTT

size: once
D: TRBD1
J: TRBJ2-5
V: TRBV5-4
CDR3: CASSSGQDQETQYF
DNA: TGTGCCAGCAGTTCCGGACAGGACCAAGAGACCCAGTACTTC

size: -
D: -
J: TRBJ2-7
V: TRBV29-1
CDR3: CSVEEGRISGEQYF
DNA: TGCAGCGTTGAAGAAGGCAGGATCTCGGGCGAGCAGTACTTC

size: few
D: -
J: TRBJ1-3
V: TRBV29-1
CDR3: CSVDGDISGNTIYF
DNA: TGCAGCGTTGATGGGGATATCTCTGGAAACACCATATATTTT

size: -
D: TRBD2
J: TRBJ2-5
V: TRBV9
CDR3: CASSGLASQETQYF
DNA: TGTGCCAGCAGCGGACTAGCGAGCCAAGAGACCCAGTACTTC

size: many
D: TRBD2
J: TRBJ2-1
V: TRBV6-4
CDR3: CASSDSTSGSNEQFF
DNA: TGTGCCAGCAGTGACTCGACTAGCGGGAGCAATGAGCAGTTCTTC

size: -
D: TRBD2
J: TRBJ2-5
V: TRBV27
CDR3: CASSGGDQETQYF
DNA: TGTGCCAGCAGTGGGGGGGATCAAGAGACCCAGTACTTC

size: -
D: TRBD1
J: TRBJ2-5
V: TRBV29-1
CDR3: CSVEATGVIQETQYF
DNA: TGCAGCGTTGAAGCGACAGGGGTTATCCAAGAGACCCAGTACTTC

size: few
D: TRBD1
J: TRBJ2-1
V: TRBV5-1
CDR3: CASSNGQGSDEQFF
DNA: TGCGCCAGCAGCAACGGACAGGGGTCCGATGAGCAGTTCTTC

size: -
D: -
J: TRBJ2-7
V: TRBV5-6
CDR3: CASSPGGSPYEQYF
DNA: TGTGCCAGCAGCCCGGGTGGGTCCCCCTACGAGCAGTACTTC

size: once
D: -
J: TRBJ2-5
V: TRBV4-2
CDR3: CASSQVDQETQYF
DNA: TGTGCCAGCAGCCAAGTGGACCAAGAGACCCAGTACTTC

size: -
D: TRBD2
J: TRBJ2-3
V: TRBV29-1
CDR3: CSVVTSGKGDTQYF
DNA: TGCAGCGTTGTCACTAGCGGGAAGGGCGATACGCAGTATTTT

size: -
D: TRBD1
J: TRBJ2-7
V: TRBV13
CDR3: CASSSRDSDSYEQYF
DNA: TGTGCCAGCAGCAGCCGGGACAGCGACTCCTACGAGCAGTACTTC

size: few
D: -
J: TRBJ1-2
V: TRBV28
CDR3: CASSGGNGYTF
DNA: TGTGCCAGCAGTGGCGGAAATGGCTACACCTTC

size: -
D: -
J: TRBJ2-7
V: TRBV29-1
CDR3: CSVEAGDGYEQYF
DNA: TGCAGCGTTGAAGCCGGGGATGGCTACGAGCAGTACTTC

size: -
D: -
J: TRBJ2-3
V: TRBV30
CDR3: CAWSPGSTQYF
DNA: TGTGCCTGGAGTCCTGGGAGTACGCAGTATTTT

size: once
D: TRBD1
J: TRBJ1-1
V: TRBV6-5
CDR3: CASSATGGLAAEAFF
DNA: TGTGCCAGCAGTGCTACAGGGGGTTTGGCCGCTGAAGCTTTCTTT

size: -
D: -
J: TRBJ2-1
V: TRBV5-6
CDR3: CASSLMGHNEQFF
DNA: TGTGCCAGCAGCTTGATGGGACACAATGAGCAGTTCTTC

size: few
D: -
J: TRBJ2-1
V: TRBV18
CDR3: CASSSSEQFF
DNA: TGTGCCAGCTCATCTTCTGAGCAGTTCTTC

size: -
D: TRBD2
J: TRBJ2-5
V: TRBV30
CDR3: CAWTPGLAGDNGETQYF
DNA: TGTGCCTGGACCCCGGGACTAGCGGGCGATAACGGGGAGACCCAGTACTTC

size: -
D: -
J: TRBJ1-1
V: TRBV29-1
CDR3: CSVWGDTEAFF
DNA: TGCAGCGTTTGGGGGGACACTGAAGCTTTCTTT

size: few
D: TRBD2
J: TRBJ2-3
V: TRBV29-1
CDR3: CSVDSGSTDTQYF
DNA: TGCAGCGTTGATAGCGGGAGTACAGATACGCAGTATTTT

size: -
D: -
J: TRBJ1-5
V: TRBV27
CDR3: CASGLGVQPQHF
DNA: TGTGCCAGTGGTCTAGGTGTTCAGCCCCAGCATTTT

size: -
D: -
J: TRBJ2-7
V: TRBV28
CDR3: CASSFRDIIYEQYF
DNA: TGTGCCAGCAGTTTTAGGGACATTATCTACGAGCAGTACTTC

size: -
D: -
J: TRBJ1-5
V: TRBV27
CDR3: CASSLGGDQPQHF
DNA: TGTGCCAGCAGTTTAGGTGGGGATCAGCCCCAGCATTTT

size: -
D: -
J: TRBJ2-1
V: TRBV2
CDR3: CASSLAGGSYNEQFF
DNA: TGTGCCAGCAGTCTAGCTGGCGGGTCCTACAATGAGCAGTTCTTC

size: few
D: TRBD1
J: TRBJ2-5
V: TRBV29-1
CDR3: CSVVVRGKETQYF
DNA: TGCAGCGTTGTCGTCAGGGGGAAGGAGACCCAGTACTTC

size: few
D: -
J: TRBJ1-1
V: TRBV25-1
CDR3: CASSDGGLTEAFF
DNA: TGTGCCAGCAGTGATGGGGGCCTTACTGAAGCTTTCTTT

size: -
D: TRBD1
J: TRBJ2-7
V: TRBV29-1
CDR3: CSVPGTGNYEQYF
DNA: TGCAGCGTCCCCGGGACAGGTAACTACGAGCAGTACTTC

size: -
D: TRBD1
J: TRBJ2-7
V: TRBV7-9
CDR3: CASSPRDRGHEQYF
DNA: TGTGCCAGCAGCCCTCGGGACAGGGGCCACGAGCAGTACTTC

size: -
D: -
J: TRBJ2-3
V: TRBV7-9
CDR3: CASSPVRGRTSRADTQYF
DNA: TGTGCCAGCAGCCCGGTACGGGGGCGCACCTCCCGGGCAGATACGCAGTATTTT

size: -
D: TRBD1
J: TRBJ1-5
V: TRBV6-5
CDR3: CASSTDRGNQPQHF
DNA: TGTGCCAGCAGTACGGACAGGGGCAATCAGCCCCAGCATTTT

size: -
D: -
J: TRBJ1-1
V: TRBV19
CDR3: CASRRAFF
DNA: TGTGCCAGTAGACGGGCTTTCTTT

size: -
D: -
J: TRBJ2-1
V: TRBV29-1
CDR3: CSETSSYNEQFF
DNA: TGCAGCGAGACAAGCTCCTACAATGAGCAGTTCTTC

size: -
D: TRBD1
J: TRBJ1-1
V: TRBV5-6
CDR3: CASSYGQGDTEAFF
DNA: TGTGCCAGCAGCTATGGACAGGGCGACACTGAAGCTTTCTTT

size: -
D: -
J: TRBJ1-1
V: TRBV28
CDR3: CASSLDRLNEAFF
DNA: TGTGCCAGCAGTTTAGACAGATTAAATGAAGCTTTCTTT

size: few
D: TRBD1
J: TRBJ2-4
V: TRBV27
CDR3: CASSLYPSNRGSVKNIQYF
DNA: TGTGCCAGCAGTTTATACCCTTCGAACAGGGGGTCAGTCAAAAACATTCAGTACTTC